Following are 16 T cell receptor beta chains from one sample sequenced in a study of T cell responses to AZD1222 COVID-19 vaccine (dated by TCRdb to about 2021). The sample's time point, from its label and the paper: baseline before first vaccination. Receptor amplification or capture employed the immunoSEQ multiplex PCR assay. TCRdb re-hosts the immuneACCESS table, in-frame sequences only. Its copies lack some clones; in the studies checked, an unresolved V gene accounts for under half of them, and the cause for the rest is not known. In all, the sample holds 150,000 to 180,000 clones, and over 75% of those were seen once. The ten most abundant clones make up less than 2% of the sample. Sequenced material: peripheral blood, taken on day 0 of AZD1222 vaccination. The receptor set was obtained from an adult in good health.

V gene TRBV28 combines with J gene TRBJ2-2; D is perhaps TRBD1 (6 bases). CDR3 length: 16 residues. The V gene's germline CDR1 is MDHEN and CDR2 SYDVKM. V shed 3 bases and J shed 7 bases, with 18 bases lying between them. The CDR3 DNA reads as TGTGCCAGCAGTTTCCAACAGGGAAGTCTTGTCGGGGAGCTGTTTTTT. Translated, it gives CASSFQQGSLVGELFF.

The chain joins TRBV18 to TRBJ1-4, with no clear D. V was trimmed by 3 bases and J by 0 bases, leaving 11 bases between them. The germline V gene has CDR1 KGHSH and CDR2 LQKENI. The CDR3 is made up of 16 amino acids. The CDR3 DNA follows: TGTGCCAGCTCACCGAGACGGGGAGCAACTAATGAAAAACTGTTTTTT. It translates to CASSPRRGATNEKLFF.

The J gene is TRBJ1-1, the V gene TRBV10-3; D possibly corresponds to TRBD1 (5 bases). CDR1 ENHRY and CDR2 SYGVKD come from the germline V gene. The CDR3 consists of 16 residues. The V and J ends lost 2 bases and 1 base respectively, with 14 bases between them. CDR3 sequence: CAISEATGLANTEAFF. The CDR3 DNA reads TGTGCCATCAGTGAGGCAACGGGGCTAGCGAACACTGAAGCTTTCTTT.

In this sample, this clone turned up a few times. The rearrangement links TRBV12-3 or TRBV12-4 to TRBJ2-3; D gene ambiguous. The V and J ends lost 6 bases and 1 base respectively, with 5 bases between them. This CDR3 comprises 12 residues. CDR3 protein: CASRPRTDTQYF. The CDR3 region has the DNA TGTGCCAGCAGACCCCGCACAGATACGCAGTATTTT.

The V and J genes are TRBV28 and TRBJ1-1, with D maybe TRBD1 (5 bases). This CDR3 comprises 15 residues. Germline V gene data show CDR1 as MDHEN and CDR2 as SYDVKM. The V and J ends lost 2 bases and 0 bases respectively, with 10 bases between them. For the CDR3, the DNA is TGTGCCAGCAGTTTAGGGGGAGCGGTGAACACTGAAGCTTTCTTT. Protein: CASSLGGAVNTEAFF.

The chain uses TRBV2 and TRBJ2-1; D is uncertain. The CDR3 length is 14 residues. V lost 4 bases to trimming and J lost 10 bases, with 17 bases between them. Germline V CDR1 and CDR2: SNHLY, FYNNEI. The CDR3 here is CASSGLTTTGEQFF. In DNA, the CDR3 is TGTGCCAGCAGTGGTCTAACTACCACCGGAGAGCAGTTCTTC.

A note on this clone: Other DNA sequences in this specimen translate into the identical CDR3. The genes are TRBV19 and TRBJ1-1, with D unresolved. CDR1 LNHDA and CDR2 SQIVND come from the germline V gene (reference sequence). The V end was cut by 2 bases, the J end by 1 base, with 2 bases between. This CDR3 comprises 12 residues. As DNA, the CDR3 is TGTGCCAGTAGTATACGGAACACTGAAGCTTTCTTT. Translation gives CASSIRNTEAFF.

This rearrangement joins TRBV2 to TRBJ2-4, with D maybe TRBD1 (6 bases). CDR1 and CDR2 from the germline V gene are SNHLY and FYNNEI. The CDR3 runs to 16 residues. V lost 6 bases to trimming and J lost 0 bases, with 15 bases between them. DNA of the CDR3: TGTGCCAGCAGGGGGAACAGGGCTCTAGCCAAAAACATTCAGTACTTC. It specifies CASRGNRALAKNIQYF.

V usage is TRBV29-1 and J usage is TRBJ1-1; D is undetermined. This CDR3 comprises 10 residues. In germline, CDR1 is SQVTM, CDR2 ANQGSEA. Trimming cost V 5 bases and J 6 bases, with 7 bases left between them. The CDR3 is CSVINAEAFF. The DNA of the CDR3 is TGCAGCGTTATTAACGCTGAAGCTTTCTTT.

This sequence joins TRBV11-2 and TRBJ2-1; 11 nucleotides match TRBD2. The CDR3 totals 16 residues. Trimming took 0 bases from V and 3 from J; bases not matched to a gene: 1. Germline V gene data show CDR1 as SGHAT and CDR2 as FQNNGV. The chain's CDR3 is CASSLDLAGGYNEQFF. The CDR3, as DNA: TGTGCCAGCAGCTTAGATCTAGCGGGAGGCTACAATGAGCAGTTCTTC.

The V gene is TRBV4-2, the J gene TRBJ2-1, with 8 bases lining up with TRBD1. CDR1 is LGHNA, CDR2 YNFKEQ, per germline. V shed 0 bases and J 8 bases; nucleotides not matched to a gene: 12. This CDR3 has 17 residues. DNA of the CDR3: TGTGCCAGCAGCCAAGATCCCGGCAGGGGGCTTCTATATGAGCAGTTCTTC. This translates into CASSQDPGRGLLYEQFF.

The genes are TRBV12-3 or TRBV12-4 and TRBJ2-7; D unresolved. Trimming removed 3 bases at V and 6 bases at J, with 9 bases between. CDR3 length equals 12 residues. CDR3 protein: CASSFSRREQYF. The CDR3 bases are TGTGCCAGCAGTTTTAGTCGACGCGAGCAGTACTTC.

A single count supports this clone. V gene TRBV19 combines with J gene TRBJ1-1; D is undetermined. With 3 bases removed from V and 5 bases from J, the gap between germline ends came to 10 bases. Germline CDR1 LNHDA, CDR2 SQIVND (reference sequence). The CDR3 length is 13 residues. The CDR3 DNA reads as TGTGCCAGTAGTATTAACAGTGGGACTGAAGCTTTCTTT. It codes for CASSINSGTEAFF.

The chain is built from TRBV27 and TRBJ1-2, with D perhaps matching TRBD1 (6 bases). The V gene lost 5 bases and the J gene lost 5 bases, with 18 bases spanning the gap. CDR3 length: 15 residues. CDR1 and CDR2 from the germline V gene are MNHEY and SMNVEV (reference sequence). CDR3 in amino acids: CASSKIATGPYGYTF. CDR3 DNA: TGTGCCAGCAGTAAGATCGCGACAGGTCCTTATGGCTACACCTTC.

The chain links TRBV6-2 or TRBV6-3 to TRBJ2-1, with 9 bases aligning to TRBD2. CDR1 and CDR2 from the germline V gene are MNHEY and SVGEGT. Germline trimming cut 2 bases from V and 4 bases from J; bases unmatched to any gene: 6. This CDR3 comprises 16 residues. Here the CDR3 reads CASSYGLAGSYNEQFF. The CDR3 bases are TGTGCCAGCAGTTACGGGCTAGCGGGATCTTACAATGAGCAGTTCTTC.

As DNA, the CDR3 is TGCGCCAGCAGCCAAGTAACGCTTAGCACAGATACGCAGTATTTT. Encoded protein: CASSQVTLSTDTQYF. This chain uses TRBV4-1 with TRBJ2-3; D is ambiguous. Germline CDR1 is MGHRA and CDR2 is YSYEKL. This CDR3 contains 15 residues. Between the trimmed V and J ends, which lost 1 base and 0 bases, there was a span of 8 bases.